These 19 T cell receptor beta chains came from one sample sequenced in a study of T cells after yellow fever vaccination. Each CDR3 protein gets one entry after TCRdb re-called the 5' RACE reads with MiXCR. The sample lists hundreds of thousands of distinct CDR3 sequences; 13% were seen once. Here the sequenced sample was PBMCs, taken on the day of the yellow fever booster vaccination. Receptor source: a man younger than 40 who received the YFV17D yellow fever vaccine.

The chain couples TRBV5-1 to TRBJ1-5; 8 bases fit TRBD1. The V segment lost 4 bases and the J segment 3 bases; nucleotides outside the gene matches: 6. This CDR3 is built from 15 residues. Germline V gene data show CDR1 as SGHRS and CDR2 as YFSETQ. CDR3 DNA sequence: TGCGCCAGCAGCCCAGACAGGGGCCTCAATCAGCCCCAGCATTTT. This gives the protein CASSPDRGLNQPQHF.

For the CDR3, the DNA is TGTGCCAGTAGTATAGGAGGTGGGCAGACCCAGTACTTC. Its protein is CASSIGGGQTQYF. The chain combines TRBV19 with TRBJ2-5; no reliable D call. The germline gives CDR1 LNHDA, CDR2 SQIVND (reference sequence). Deletions cut 1 base from V and 6 bases from J, with 9 bases between. The CDR3 consists of 13 residues.

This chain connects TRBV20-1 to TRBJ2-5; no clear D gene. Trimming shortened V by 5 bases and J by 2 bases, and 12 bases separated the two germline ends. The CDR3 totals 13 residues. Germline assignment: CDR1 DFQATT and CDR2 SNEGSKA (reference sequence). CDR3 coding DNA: TGCAGTGCTTCCGGTGCGTTACAAGAGACCCAGTACTTC. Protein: CSASGALQETQYF.

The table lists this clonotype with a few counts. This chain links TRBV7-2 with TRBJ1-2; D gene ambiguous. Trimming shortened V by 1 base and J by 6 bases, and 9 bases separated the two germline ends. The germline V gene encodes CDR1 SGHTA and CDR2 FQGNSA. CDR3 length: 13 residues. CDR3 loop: CASSLVSLDGYTF. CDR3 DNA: TGTGCCAGCAGCTTAGTTAGTTTGGATGGCTACACCTTC.

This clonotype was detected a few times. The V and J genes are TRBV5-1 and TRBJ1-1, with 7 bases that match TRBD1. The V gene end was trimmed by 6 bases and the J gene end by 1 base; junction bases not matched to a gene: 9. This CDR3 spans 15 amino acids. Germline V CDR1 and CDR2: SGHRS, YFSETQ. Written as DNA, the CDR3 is TGCGCCAGCAACCCGGGACAGAGCCAGAACACTGAAGCTTTCTTT. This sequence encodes CASNPGQSQNTEAFF.

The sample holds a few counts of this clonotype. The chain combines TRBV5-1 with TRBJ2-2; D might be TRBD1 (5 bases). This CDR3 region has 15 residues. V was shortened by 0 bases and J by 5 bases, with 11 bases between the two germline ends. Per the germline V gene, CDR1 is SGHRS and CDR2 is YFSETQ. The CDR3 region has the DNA TGCGCCAGCAGCTTGGCACAGGTTATGACCGGGGAGCTGTTTTTT. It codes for CASSLAQVMTGELFF.

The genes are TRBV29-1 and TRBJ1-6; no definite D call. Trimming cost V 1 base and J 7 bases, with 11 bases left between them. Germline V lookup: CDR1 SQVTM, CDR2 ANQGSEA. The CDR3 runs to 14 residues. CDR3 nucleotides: TGCAGCGTTGAAGTTCCTGACCCAAATTCACCCCTCCACTTT. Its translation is CSVEVPDPNSPLHF. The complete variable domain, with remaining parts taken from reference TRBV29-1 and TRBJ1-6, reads SAVISQKPSRDICQRGTSLTIQCQVDSQVTMMFWYRQQPGQSLTLIATANQGSEATYESGFVIDKFPISRPNLTFSTLTVSNMSPEDSSIYLCSVEVPDPNSPLHFGNGTRLTVT.

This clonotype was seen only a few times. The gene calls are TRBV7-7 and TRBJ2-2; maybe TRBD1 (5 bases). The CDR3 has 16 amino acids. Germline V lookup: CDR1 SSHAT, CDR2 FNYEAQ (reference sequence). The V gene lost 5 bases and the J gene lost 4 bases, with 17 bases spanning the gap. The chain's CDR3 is CASSPRAPGSTGELFF. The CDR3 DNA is TGTGCCAGCAGCCCCAGGGCTCCAGGAAGCACCGGGGAGCTGTTTTTT.

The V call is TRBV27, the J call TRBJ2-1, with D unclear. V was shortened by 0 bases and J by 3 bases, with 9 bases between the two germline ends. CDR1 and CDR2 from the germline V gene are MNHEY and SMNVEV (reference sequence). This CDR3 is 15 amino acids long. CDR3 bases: TGTGCCAGCAGTTTATCGATCCGAGGCTACAATGAGCAGTTCTTC. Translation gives CASSLSIRGYNEQFF.

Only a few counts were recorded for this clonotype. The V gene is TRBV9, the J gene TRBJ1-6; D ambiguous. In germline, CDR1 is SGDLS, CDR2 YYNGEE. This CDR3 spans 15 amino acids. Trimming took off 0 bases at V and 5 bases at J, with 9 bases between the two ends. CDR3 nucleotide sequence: TGTGCCAGCAGCGTAGACTGGGGAAATAATTCACCCCTCCACTTT. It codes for CASSVDWGNNSPLHF. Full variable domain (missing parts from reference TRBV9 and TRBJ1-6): DSGVTQTPKHLITATGQRVTLRCSPRSGDLSVYWYQQSLDQGLQFLIQYYNGEERAKGNILERFSAQQFPDLHSELNLSSLELGDSALYFCASSVDWGNNSPLHFGNGTRLTVT.

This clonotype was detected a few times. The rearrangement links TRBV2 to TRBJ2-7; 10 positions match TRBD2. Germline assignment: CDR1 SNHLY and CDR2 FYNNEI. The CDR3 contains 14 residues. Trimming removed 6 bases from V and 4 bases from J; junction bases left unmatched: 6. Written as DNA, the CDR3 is TGTGCCAGCAGCAGCTGGACTAGCGGATACGAGCAGTACTTC. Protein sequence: CASSSWTSGYEQYF.

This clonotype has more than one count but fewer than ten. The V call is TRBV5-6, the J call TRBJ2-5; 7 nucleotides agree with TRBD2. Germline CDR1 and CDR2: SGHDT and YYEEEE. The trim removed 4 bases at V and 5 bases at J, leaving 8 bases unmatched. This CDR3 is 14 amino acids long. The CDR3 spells CASSPGRREETQYF. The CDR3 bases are TGTGCCAGCAGCCCAGGACGGCGGGAGGAGACCCAGTACTTC.

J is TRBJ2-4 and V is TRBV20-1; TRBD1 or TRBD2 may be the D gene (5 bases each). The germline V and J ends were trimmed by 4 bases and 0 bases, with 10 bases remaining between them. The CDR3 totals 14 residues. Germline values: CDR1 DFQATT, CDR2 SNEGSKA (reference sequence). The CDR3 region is CSAMGRIAKNIQYF. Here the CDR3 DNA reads TGCAGTGCTATGGGACGGATAGCCAAAAACATTCAGTACTTC.

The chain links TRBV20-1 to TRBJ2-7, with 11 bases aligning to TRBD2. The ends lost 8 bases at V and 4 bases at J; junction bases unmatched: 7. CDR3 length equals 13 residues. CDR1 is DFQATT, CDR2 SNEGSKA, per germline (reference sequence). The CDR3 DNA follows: TGCAGTACCGCGTTAGCGGGAGGGTACGAGCAGTACTTC. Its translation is CSTALAGGYEQYF.

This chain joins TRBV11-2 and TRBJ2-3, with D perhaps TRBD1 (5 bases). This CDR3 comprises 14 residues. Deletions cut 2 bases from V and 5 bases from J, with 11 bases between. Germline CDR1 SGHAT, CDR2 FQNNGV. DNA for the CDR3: TGTGCCAGCAGCTTAAACCCCCAGGGAGATACGCAGTATTTT. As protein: CASSLNPQGDTQYF.

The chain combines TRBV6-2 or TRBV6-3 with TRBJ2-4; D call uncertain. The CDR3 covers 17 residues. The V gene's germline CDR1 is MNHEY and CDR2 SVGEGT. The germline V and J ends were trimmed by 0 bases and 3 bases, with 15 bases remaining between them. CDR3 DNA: TGTGCCAGCAGTTACTCGATACGGAAAACCCTCAAAAACATTCAGTACTTC. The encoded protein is CASSYSIRKTLKNIQYF.

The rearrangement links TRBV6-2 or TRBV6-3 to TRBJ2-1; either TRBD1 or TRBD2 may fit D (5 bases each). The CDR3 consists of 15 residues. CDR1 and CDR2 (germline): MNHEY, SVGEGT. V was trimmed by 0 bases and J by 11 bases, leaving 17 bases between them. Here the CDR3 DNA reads TGTGCCAGCAGTTACTCACGAGGGACCACAATGAAGCAGTTCTTC. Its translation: CASSYSRGTTMKQFF.

The CDR3 sequence: CASSPVDKKRAKNIQYF. The CDR3 DNA sequence: TGTGCCAGCAGTCCCGTTGACAAGAAGCGAGCCAAAAACATTCAGTACTTC. The rearrangement joins TRBV28 to TRBJ2-4; D unresolved. Germline loops: CDR1 MDHEN, CDR2 SYDVKM. The ends were cut back, 5 bases at V and 0 bases at J, with 17 bases in the middle. The CDR3 is 17 residues long. The variable domain in full, completed from reference TRBV28 and TRBJ2-4, reads DVKVTQSSRYLVKRTGEKVFLECVQDMDHENMFWYRQDPGLGLRLIYFSYDVKMKEKGDIPEGYSVSREKKERFSLILESASTNQTSMYLCASSPVDKKRAKNIQYFGAGTRLSVL.

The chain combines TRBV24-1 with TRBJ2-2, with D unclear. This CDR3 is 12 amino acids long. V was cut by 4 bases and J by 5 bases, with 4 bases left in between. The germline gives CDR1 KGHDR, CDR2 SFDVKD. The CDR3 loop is CATSEFTGELFF. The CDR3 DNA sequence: TGTGCCACCAGTGAGTTTACCGGGGAGCTGTTTTTT.